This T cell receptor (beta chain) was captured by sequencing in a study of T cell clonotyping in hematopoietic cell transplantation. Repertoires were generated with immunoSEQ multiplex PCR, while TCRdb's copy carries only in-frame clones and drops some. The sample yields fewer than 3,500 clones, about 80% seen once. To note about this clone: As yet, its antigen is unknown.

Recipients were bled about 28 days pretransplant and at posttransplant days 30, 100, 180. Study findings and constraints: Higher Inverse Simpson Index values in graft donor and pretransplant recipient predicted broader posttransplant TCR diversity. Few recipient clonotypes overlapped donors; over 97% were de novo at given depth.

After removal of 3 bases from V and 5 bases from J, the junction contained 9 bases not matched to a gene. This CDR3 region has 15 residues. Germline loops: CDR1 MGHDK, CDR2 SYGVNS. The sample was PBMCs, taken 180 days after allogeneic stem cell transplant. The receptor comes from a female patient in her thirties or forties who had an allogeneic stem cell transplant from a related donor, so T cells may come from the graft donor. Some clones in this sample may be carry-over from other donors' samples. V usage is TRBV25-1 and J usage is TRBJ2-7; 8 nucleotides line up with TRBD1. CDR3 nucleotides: TGTGCCAGCAGTGACGATAGGACAGGGTCGGACGAGCAGTACTTC. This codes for CASSDDRTGSDEQYF.